This TCR beta chain derives from a study of blood T cell repertoires in COVID-19 (dated by TCRdb to 2020 to 2021). Describing the broader study: Samples from collaborators originated in the United States, Italy and Spain and spanned both the acute and convalescent phases of COVID-19. A de-identified subject ID, COVID-19 status, age in years and sex were almost always included in the sample metadata. Where available, HLA class I and class II types were taken from metadata supplied by the sample provider and were not determined by assay-based typing. The samples were drawn from two sources: the first 160 participants of the ongoing ImmuneRACE study, and 1,200 or so subjects contributed by 6 global collaborators. A freely available public database, intended as a resource for researchers studying the immune response to SARS-CoV-2, is where the repertoires were released. The dataset comprised deeply sampled blood TCRbeta repertoires from subjects exposed to, actively infected with, or recovered from COVID-19. The prospective study material was composed of cDNA or gDNA derived from T cells, B-cell-depleted T cells, or PBMCs. Points the paper makes about the study in general: How much clinical and demographic metadata was included differed by source and by participant, and the metadata was provided uncurated.

Each collaborating institution followed its own protocols to collect whole blood in K2EDTA tubes. For TCRbeta analysis, collaborators shipped samples as frozen whole blood, isolated PBMCs, or DNA extracted from either of those sample types. Looking up the germline V gene yields CDR1 SGHRS and CDR2 YFSETQ. Taken from cysteine to phenylalanine, the CDR3 has 15 residues. Just CDR3 DNA is preserved here, 45 bases in frame from base 1. Germline trimming: 0 bases from V, 4 bases from J; junction bases outside gene matches: 3. With respect to this clone: Its antigen target is currently unknown. No per-base quality is available; no much larger clone lies one base away.

The immunoSEQ Assay, a bias-controlled multiplex PCR, was used to amplify TCRbeta CDR3 regions from genomic DNA. From the authors' description of their analysis: The number of nucleated cells in each sample was estimated by amplification of reference gene primers within the assay. To quantify the absolute abundance of each unique TCRbeta CDR3 rearrangement, sequence reads were collapsed and filtered. For each sample, productive Simpson clonality was calculated as the square root of Simpson's diversity index across productive rearrangements. The table comes from immuneACCESS by way of TCRdb, which keeps in-frame sequences with V and J called. Part of the clones is missing from these tables; in studies checked, under half for an unresolved V gene and the rest for unknown reasons. Clone size and V and J calls were adopted from that table, with D and trimming inferred from the DNA. Here the sample has hundreds of thousands of clones; around 88% occur a single time. Approximately 1.3% of the sample lies in the top ten.

The specimen sequenced was peripheral blood. Recombination connected TRBV5-1 to TRBJ1-3; 8 central bases correspond to TRBD1. This receptor was taken from an older man with acute or convalescent COVID-19. CDR3 region: CASSLGGQGGNTIYF. The base sequence is TGCGCCAGCAGCTTGGGTGGACAGGGCGGAAACACCATATATTTT. The reference TRBV5-1 and TRBJ1-3 proteins fill in what lies around the CDR3, so the full variable domain reads KAGVTQTPRYLIKTRGQQVTLSCSPISGHRSVSWYQQTPGQGLQFLFEYFSETQRNKGNFPGRFSGRQFSNSRSEMNVSTLELGDSALYLCASSLGGQGGNTIYFGEGSWLTVV.